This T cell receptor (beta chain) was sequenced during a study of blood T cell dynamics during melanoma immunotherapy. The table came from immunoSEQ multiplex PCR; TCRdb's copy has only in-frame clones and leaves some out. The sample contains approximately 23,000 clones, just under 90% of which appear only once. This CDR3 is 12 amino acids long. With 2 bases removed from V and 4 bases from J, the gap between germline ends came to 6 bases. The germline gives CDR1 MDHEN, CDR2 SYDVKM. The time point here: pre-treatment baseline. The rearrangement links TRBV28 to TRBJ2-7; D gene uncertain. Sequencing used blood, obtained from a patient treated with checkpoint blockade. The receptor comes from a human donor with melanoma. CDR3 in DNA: TGTGCCAGCAGTTTAGATAGGTACGAGCAGTACTTC. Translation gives CASSLDRYEQYF.